This T cell receptor (beta chain) comes out of a study of blood T cell repertoires in COVID-19. Using immunoSEQ multiplex PCR, the repertoire was profiled, and TCRdb retains in-frame clones only, with some absent. This table has 250,000 to 350,000 clones, approximately 84% appearing once. In germline, CDR1 is MNHEY, CDR2 SMNVEV (reference sequence). This CDR3 is built from 17 residues. After removal of 5 bases from V and 4 bases from J, the junction contained 13 bases not matched to a gene. The rearrangement joins TRBV27 to TRBJ2-7, with 11 bases identical to TRBD2. Sequencing was carried out using peripheral blood. This clonotype was sampled from a human donor with COVID-19, enrolled during active disease. The donor label of this sample is uncertain. The DNA for the CDR3 is TGTGCCAGCAGTCTGGGGGGACTAGCGGTAGGCGGTTACGAGCAGTACTTC. Translated, it gives CASSLGGLAVGGYEQYF.